The clone carrying this T cell receptor (beta chain) was counted ten times or more. Its specificity is not known. This record comes from a study of T cells in Graves' hyperthyroidism and ophthalmopathy. The source material, RNA transcripts, was used to amplify TCR beta CDR3 regions. Initially, a first-round RT-PCR of the TCR CDR3 employed the HTBI primer set. TCRdb independently ran MiXCR on the multiplex PCR reads; one entry per CDR3 protein. The table includes some 380,000 distinct CDR3 sequences, about 14% detected once. Any symptoms of ophthalmopathy came after the first hyperthyroidism diagnosis, from which the blood sample dates. The PBMCs were sourced from fresh peripheral blood (about 9.7 ml). J was trimmed by 4 bases and V by 0 bases; bases with no gene match: 4. This CDR3 contains 14 residues. Per the germline V gene, CDR1 is DFQATT and CDR2 is SNEGSKA (reference sequence). Study findings and constraints: The model forecast ophthalmopathy, anticipating it by a median roughly 6.3 months before onset. Blood also contained most expanded thyroid clonotypes above 0.001.

The TCR was taken from a man younger than 45 with Graves' hyperthyroidism that later progressed to Graves' ophthalmopathy. The chain combines TRBV20-1 with TRBJ2-5; TRBD2 matches 8 bases. What was sequenced was blood. The CDR3 nucleotides are TGCAGTGCTAGAGATCCGAGCGGGGGAGAGACCCAGTACTTC. Encoded protein: CSARDPSGGETQYF.